The clone carrying this T cell receptor beta chain was seen a few times. Its antigen is not identified. The sample originates from a study of identical twins. Trimming took 1 base from V and 0 from J; bases not matched to a gene: 11. CDR1 LGHNT and CDR2 FRNRAP come from the germline V gene. The length of the CDR3 is 18 residues. Findings of the study overall: Models predicted too little out-of-frame TCR alpha sharing in monozygotic twins. The study found weaker excess twin sharing in beta out-of-frame sequences.

Carrying unique molecular identifiers, the cDNA also gained a universal primer site through template switching. TCRdb itself ran the 5' RACE reads through MiXCR, one entry per CDR3 protein. The table records approximately 1.8 million distinct CDR3 sequences, less than 35% of them present only once. This chain links TRBV12-5 with TRBJ1-1, with 7 bases fitting TRBD1. The receptor's source is a newborn girl in good health. The specimen was cord blood. The CDR3 loop is CASGLARQGSGMNTEAFF. In nucleotides, the CDR3 is TGTGCTAGTGGTTTGGCAAGACAGGGATCGGGTATGAACACTGAAGCTTTCTTT.